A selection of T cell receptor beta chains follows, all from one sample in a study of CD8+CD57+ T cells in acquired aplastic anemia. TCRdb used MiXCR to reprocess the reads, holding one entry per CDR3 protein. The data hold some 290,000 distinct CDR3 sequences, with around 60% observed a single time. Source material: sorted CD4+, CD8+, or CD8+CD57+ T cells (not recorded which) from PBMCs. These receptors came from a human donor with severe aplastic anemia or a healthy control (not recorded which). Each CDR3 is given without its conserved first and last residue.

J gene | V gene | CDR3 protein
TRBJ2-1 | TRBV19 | ASSSRGTPSYNEQF
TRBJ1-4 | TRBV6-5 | ASSMVGWEKLF
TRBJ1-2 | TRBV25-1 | ASSALTGGNYGYT
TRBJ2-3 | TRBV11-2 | ASSLTGPSTDTQY
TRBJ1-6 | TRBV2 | ASSGLGVPPPLH
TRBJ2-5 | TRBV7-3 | ASSQEGFSETQY
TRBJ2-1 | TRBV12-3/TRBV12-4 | ASSYGQGTPNEQF
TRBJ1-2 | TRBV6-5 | ASGDSCGYT
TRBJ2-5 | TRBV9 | ASSVEPDRGRSETQY
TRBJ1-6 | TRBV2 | ASEGDYNSPLH
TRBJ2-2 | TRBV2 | ASSEARDSALF
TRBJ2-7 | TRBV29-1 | SVEDLSLKGPEQY
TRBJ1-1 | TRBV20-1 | SARDPAEAF
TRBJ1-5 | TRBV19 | ASSGNRGNQPQH
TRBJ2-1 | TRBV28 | ASSSVTGQGEQF
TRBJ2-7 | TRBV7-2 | ASSVGAFYEQY
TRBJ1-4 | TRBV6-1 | ASSERVGTGNEKLF
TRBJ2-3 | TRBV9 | ASSVGFSGSADTQY
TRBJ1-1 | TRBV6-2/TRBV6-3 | ASSPDIQSTEAF
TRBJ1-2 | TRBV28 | ASSSVGINYGYT
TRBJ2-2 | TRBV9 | ASSVEEGGAGELF
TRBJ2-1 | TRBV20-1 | SARETSGRPF
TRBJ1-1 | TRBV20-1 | SAPGQGAGTEAF
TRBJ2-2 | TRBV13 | ASSDRDIGTGELF
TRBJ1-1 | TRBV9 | ASSAKLNTEAF
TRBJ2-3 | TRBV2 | ASSGAGGPADTQY
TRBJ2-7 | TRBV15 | ATSREGQGYEQY
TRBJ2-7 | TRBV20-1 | SAFRDPSYEQY
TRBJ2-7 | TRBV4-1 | ASSQEMGWEQY
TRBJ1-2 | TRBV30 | AWSVSGRGLYGYT
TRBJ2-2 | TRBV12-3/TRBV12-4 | ASSLSGANTGELF
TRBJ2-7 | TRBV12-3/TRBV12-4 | ASSLRENYEQY
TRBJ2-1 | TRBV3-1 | ASSPDYARNEQF
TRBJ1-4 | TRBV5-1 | ASSFGPGVSANEKLF
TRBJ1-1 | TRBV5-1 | ASSSKNTEAF
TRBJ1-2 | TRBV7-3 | ASSPGWRGALGDGYT
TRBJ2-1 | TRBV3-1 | ASSRLSGRSSYNEQF
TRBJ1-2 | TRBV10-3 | ASKGQGWSGYT
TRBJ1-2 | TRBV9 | ASSVVTGTYGYT
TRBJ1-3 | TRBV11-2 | ASSLGARGGNTIY
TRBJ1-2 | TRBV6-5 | ASNLGGTAYGYT
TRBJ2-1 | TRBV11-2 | ASSLSRDNEQF
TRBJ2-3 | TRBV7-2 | ASSLTRRDITDTQY
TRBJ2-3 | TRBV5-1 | ASSLGLVTDTQY
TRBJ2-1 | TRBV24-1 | ATRGTGNNEQF